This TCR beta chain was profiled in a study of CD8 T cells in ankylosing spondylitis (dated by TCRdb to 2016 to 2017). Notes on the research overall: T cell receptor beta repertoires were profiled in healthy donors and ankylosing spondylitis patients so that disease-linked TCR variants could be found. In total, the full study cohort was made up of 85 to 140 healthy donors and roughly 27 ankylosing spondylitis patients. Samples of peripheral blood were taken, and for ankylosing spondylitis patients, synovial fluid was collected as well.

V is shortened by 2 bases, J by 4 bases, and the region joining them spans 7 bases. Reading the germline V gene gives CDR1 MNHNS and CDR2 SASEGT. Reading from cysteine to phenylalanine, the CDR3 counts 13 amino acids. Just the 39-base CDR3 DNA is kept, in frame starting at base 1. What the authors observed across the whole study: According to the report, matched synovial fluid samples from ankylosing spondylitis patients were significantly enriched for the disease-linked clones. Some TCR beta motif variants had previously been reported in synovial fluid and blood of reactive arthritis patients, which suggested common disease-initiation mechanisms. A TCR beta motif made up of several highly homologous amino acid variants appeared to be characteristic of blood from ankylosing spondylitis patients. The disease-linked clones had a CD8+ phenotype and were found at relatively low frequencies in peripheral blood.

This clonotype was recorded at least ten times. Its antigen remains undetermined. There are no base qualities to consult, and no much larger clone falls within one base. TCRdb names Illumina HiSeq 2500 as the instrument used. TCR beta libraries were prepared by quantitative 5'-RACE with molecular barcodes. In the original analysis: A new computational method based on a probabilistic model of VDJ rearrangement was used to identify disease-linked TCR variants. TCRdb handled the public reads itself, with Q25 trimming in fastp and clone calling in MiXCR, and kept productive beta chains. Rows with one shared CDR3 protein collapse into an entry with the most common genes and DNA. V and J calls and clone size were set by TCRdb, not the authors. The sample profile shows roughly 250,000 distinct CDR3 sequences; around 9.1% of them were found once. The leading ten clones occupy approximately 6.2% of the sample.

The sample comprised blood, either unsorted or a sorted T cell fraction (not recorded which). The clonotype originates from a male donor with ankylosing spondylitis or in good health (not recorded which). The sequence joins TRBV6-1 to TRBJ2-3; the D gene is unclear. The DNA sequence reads TGTGCCAGCAGTGAACCGGGTTCAGATACGCAGTATTTT. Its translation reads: CASSEPGSDTQYF.